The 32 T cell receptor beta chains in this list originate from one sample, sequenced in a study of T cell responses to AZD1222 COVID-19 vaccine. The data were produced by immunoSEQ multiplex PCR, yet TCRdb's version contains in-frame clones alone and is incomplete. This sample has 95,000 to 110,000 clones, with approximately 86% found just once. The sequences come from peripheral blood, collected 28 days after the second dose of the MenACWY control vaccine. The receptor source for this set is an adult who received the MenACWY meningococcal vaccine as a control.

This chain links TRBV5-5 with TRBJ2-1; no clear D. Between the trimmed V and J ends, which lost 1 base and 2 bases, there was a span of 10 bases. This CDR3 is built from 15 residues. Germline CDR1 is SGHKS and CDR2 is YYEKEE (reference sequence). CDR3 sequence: CASSLKDPPYNEQFF. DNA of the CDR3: TGTGCCAGCAGCTTGAAGGACCCTCCCTACAATGAGCAGTTCTTC. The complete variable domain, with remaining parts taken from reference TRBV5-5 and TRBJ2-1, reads DAGVTQSPTHLIKTRGQQVTLRCSPISGHKSVSWYQQVLGQGPQFIFQYYEKEERGRGNFPDRFSARQFPNYSSELNVNALLLGDSALYLCASSLKDPPYNEQFFGPGTRLTVL.

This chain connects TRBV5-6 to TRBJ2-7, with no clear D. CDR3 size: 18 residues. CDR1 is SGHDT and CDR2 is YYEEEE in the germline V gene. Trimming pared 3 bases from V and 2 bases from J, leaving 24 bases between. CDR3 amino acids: CASSSTTDGVNFPYEQYF. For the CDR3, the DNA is TGTGCCAGCAGCTCTACCACGGACGGAGTAAACTTCCCCTACGAGCAGTACTTC.

CDR3 nucleotide sequence: TGTGCCACCAGCACTCGATCTGTGGGGCTAAATTCACCCCTCCACTTT. Amino acids: CATSTRSVGLNSPLHF. The chain links TRBV15 to TRBJ1-6; TRBD1 might be the D (5 bases). V lost 4 bases and J 7 bases, leaving 17 bases between the germline ends. Germline loops: CDR1 LNHNV, CDR2 YYDKDF (reference sequence). The CDR3 extends over 16 amino acids.

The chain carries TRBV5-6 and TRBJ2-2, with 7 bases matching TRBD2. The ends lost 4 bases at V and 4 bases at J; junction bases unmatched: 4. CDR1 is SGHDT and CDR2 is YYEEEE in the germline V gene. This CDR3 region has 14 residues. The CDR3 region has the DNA TGTGCCAGCAGCCTGGGAGGGACCACCGGGGAGCTGTTTTTT. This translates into CASSLGGTTGELFF.

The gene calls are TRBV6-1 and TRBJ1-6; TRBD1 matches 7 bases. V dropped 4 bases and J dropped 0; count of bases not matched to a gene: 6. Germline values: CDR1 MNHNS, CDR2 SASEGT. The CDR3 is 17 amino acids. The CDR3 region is CASSAGTDISYNSPLHF. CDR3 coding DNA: TGTGCCAGCAGTGCCGGGACAGACATCTCCTATAATTCACCCCTCCACTTT.

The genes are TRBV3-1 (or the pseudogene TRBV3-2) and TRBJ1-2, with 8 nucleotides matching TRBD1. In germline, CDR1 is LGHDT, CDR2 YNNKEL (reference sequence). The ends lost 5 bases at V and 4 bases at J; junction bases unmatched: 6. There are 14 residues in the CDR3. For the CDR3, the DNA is TGTGCCAGCAGCATTCCGGGACAGGCCTATGGCTACACCTTC. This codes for CASSIPGQAYGYTF.

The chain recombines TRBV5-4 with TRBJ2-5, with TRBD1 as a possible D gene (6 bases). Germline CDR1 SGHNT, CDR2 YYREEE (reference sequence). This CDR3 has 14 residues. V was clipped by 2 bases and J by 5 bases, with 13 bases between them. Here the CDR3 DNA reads TGTGCCAGCAGCTTTCAGGGGTCCGTCGAGACCCAGTACTTC. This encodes CASSFQGSVETQYF.

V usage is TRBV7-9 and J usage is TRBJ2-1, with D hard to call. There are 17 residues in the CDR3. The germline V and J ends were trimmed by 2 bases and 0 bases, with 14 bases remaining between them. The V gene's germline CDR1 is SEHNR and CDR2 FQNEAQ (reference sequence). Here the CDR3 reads CASSLTQITSSYNEQFF. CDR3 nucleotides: TGTGCCAGCAGCTTAACTCAGATTACGAGCTCCTACAATGAGCAGTTCTTC.

CDR3 DNA sequence: TGTGCCAGCAGCTTAAGTGGGACAGGGAGCTATGGCTACACCTTC. Translated, it gives CASSLSGTGSYGYTF. The chain carries TRBV7-2 and TRBJ1-2, with 9 bases aligning to TRBD1. Trimming cost V 2 bases and J 4 bases; bases outside gene matches: 5. The germline V gene has CDR1 SGHTA and CDR2 FQGNSA. CDR3 length: 15 amino acids.

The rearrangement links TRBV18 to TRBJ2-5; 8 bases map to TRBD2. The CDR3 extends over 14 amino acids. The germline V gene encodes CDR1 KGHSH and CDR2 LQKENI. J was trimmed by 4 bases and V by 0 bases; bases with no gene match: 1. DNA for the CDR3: TGTGCCAGCTCACCACCTAGCGGGGTAGAGACCCAGTACTTC. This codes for CASSPPSGVETQYF.

The CDR3 nucleotides read TGTGCCAGCAGCTTAGCGCTTTATCCCGGGGAGCTGTTTTTT. It codes for CASSLALYPGELFF. The V gene is TRBV7-9, the J gene TRBJ2-2; D gene uncertain. The V end lost 0 bases, the J end lost 6 bases, and 8 bases lay between the germline ends. The CDR3 totals 14 residues. Germline CDR1 and CDR2: SEHNR and FQNEAQ (reference sequence).

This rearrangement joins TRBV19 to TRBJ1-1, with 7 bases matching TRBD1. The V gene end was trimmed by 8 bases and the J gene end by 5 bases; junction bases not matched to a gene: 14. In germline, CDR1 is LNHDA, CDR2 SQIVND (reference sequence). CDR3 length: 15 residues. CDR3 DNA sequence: TGTGCCAGTCAGCGTACAGGGGATAGTTGGACTGAAGCTTTCTTT. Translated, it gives CASQRTGDSWTEAFF.

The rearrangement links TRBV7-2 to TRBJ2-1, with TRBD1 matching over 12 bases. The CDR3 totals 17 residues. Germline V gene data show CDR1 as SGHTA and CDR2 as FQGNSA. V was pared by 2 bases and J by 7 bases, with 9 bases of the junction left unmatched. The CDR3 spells CASSLIAGTGGWNEQFF. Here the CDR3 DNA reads TGTGCCAGCAGCTTAATCGCCGGGACAGGGGGCTGGAATGAGCAGTTCTTC.

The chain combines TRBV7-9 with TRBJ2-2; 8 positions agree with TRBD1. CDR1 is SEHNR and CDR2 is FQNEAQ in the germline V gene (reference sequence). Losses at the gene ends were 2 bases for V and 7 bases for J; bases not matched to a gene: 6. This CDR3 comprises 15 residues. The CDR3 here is CASSLQGAPGGELFF. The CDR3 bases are TGTGCCAGCAGCTTACAGGGGGCGCCTGGCGGGGAGCTGTTTTTT.

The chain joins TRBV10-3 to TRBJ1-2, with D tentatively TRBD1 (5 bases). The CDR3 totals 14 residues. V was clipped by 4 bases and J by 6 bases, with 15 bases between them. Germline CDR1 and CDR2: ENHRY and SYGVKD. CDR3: CAISVGTDLNGYTF. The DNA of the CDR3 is TGTGCCATCAGTGTGGGGACGGATTTGAATGGCTACACCTTC.

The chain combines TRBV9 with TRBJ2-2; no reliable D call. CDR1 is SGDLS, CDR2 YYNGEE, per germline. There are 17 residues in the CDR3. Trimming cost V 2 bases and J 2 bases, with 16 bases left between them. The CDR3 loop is CASSVLAVAINTGELFF. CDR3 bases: TGTGCCAGCAGCGTCTTGGCCGTGGCGATCAACACCGGGGAGCTGTTTTTT.

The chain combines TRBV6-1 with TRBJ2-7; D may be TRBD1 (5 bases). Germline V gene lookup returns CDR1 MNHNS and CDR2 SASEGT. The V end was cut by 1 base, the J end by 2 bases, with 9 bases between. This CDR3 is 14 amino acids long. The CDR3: CASSEDVRAYEQYF. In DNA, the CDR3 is TGTGCCAGCAGTGAAGATGTCAGGGCCTACGAGCAGTACTTC.

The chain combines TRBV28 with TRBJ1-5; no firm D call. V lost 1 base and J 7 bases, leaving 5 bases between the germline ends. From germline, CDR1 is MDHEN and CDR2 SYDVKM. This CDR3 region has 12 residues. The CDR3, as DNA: TGTGCCAGCAGTTTATTGAGGCAGCCCCAGCATTTT. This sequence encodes CASSLLRQPQHF.

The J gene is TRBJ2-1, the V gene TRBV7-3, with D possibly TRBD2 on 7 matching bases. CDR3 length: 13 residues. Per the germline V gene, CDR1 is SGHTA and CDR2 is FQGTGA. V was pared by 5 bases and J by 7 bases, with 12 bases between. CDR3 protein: CASSHRGANEQFF. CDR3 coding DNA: TGTGCCAGCAGCCATCGGGGGGCGAATGAGCAGTTCTTC.

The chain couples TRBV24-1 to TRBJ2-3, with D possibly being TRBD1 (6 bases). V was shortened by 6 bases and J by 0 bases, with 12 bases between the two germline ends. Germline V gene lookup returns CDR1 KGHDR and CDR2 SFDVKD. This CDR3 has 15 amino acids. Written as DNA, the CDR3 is TGTGCCACCAGTTCCCGGACAGCGAGCACAGATACGCAGTATTTT. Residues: CATSSRTASTDTQYF.

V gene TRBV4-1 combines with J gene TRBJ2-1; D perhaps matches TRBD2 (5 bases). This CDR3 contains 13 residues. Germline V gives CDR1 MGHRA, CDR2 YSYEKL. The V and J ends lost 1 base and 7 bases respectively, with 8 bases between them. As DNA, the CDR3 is TGCGCCAGCAGCCAAGTAGAGGGTAATGAGCAGTTCTTC. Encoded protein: CASSQVEGNEQFF.

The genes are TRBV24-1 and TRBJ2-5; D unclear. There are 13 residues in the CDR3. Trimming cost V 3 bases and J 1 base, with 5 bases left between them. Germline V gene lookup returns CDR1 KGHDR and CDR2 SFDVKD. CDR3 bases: TGTGCCACCAGTGATGGCAGCCAAGAGACCCAGTACTTC. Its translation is CATSDGSQETQYF.

The CDR3 protein is CASSDGQGGNTEAFF. Written as DNA, the CDR3 is TGCGCCAGCAGTGACGGACAGGGGGGAAACACTGAAGCTTTCTTT. The gene calls are TRBV10-2 and TRBJ1-1, with 10 bases fitting TRBD1. This CDR3 region has 15 residues. V was clipped by 3 bases and J by 2 bases; unmatched bases: 3. Germline V CDR1 and CDR2: WSHSY, SAAADI.

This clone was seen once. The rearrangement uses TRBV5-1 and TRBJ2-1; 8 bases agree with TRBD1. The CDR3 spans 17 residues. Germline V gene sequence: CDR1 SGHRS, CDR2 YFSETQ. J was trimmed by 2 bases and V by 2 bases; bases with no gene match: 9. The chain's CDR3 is CASSLKQGGLTYNEQFF. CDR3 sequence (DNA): TGCGCCAGCAGCTTAAAACAGGGGGGATTGACCTACAATGAGCAGTTCTTC.

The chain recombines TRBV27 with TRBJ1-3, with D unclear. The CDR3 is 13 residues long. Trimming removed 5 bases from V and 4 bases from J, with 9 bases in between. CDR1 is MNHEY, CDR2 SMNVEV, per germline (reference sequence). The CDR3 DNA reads TGTGCCAGCAGTCCCTTCTCCGGAAACACCATATATTTT. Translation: CASSPFSGNTIYF.

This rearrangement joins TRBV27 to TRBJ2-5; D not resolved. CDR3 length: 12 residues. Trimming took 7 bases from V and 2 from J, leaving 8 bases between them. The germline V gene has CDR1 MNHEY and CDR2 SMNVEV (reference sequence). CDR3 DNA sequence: TGTGCCAGCATAGGGCGGCAAGAGACCCAGTACTTC. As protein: CASIGRQETQYF.

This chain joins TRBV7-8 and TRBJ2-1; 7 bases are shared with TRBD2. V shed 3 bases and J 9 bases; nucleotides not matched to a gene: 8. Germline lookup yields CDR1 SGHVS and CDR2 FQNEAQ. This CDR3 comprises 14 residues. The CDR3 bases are TGTGCCAGCAGCTTCCTAAAAGCGGGGACTGAGCAGTTCTTC. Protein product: CASSFLKAGTEQFF.

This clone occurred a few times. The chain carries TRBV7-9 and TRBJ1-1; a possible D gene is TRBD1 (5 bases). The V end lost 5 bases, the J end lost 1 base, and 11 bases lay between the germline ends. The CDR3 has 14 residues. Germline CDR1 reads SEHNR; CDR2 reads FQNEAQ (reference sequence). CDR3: CASSPIGTNTEAFF. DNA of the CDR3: TGTGCCAGCAGCCCAATCGGGACGAACACTGAAGCTTTCTTT.

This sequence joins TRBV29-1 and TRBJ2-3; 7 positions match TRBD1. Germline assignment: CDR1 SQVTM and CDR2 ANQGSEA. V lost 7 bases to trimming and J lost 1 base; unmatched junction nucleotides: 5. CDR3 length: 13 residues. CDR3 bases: TGCAGCGGAAGGGGGCGCGGCACAGATACGCAGTATTTT. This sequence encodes CSGRGRGTDTQYF.

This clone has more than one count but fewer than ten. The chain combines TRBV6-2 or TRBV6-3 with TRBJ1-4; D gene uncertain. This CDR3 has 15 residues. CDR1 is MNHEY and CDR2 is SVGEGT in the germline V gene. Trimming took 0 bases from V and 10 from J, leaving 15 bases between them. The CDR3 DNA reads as TGTGCCAGCAGTTACTCCGGGGTTTCAAGTGGAAAACTGTTTTTT. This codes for CASSYSGVSSGKLFF.

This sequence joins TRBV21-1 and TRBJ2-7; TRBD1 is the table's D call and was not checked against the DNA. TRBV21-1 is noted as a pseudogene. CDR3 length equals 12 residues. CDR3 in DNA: TGTGCCAGCAGCAGCAGACAGTCCCACCTTTACTTC. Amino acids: CASSSRQSHLYF.

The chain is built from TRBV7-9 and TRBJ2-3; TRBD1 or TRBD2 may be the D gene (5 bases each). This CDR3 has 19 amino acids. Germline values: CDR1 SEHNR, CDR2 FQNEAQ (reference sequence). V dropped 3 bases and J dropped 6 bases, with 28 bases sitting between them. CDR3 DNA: TGTGCCAGCAGCTTTGAGACGTCGAGGGGACGGATGGGGTGGGATACGCAGTATTTT. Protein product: CASSFETSRGRMGWDTQYF.